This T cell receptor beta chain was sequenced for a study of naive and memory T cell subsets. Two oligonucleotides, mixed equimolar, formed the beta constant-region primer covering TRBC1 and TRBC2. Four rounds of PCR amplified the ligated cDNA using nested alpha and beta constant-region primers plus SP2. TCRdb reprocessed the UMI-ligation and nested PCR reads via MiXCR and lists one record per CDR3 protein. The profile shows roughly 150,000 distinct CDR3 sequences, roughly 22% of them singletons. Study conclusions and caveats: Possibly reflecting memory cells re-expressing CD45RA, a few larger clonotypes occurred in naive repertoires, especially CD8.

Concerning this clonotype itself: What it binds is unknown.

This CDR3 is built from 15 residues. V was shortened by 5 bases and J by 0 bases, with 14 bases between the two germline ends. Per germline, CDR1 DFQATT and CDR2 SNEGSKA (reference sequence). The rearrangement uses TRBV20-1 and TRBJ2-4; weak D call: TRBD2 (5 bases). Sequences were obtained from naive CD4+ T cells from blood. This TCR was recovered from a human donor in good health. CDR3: CSAPEASGAKNIQYF. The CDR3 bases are TGCAGTGCTCCTGAGGCGAGCGGAGCCAAAAACATTCAGTACTTC.